These 32 T cell receptor beta chains originate from one sample sequenced in a study of CD8+ T cells in alopecia areata. After isolation, RNA underwent reverse transcription to generate cDNA as the sequencing template. Method: immunoSEQ multiplex PCR; TCRdb's copy keeps in-frame clones and lacks some. The table has roughly 200,000 clones, less than 70% seen once; the top ten hold more than 10%. Specified treatment: oral pan-JAK inhibitor, 5-10 mg twice daily. The starting material was CD8+ T cells sorted from blood, obtained at week 24, from a patient treated with tofacitinib. The receptors were sampled from a human donor with alopecia areata.

V usage is TRBV11-2 and J usage is TRBJ2-7; D is possibly TRBD1 (5 bases). CDR3 length: 15 residues. The ends were cut back, 1 base at V and 5 bases at J, with 15 bases in the middle. Germline V gene lookup returns CDR1 SGHAT and CDR2 FQNNGV. The chain's CDR3 is CASSLVGRAEHEQYF. DNA for the CDR3: TGTGCCAGCAGCTTAGTCGGCAGGGCAGAACACGAGCAGTACTTC.

The rearrangement uses TRBV5-1 and TRBJ1-2; possible D gene TRBD1, 5 bases. CDR1 is SGHRS, CDR2 YFSETQ, per germline. The length of the CDR3 is 15 residues. V gave up 0 bases and J gave up 2 bases, with 11 bases separating them. The CDR3 reads CASSLAEGLNYGYTF. The CDR3 nucleotides read TGCGCCAGCAGCTTGGCCGAGGGACTCAACTATGGCTACACCTTC.

The chain links TRBV15 to TRBJ2-7; D not certain. Between the trimmed V and J ends, which lost 3 bases and 1 base, there was a span of 7 bases. This CDR3 has 13 residues. Germline V gene sequence: CDR1 LNHNV, CDR2 YYDKDF (reference sequence). CDR3 sequence reads: CATSSWGSYEQYF. CDR3 bases: TGTGCCACCAGCAGCTGGGGATCCTACGAGCAGTACTTC. The whole variable domain, remainder taken from reference TRBV15 and TRBJ2-7, is DAMVIQNPRYQVTQFGKPVTLSCSQTLNHNVMYWYQQKSSQAPKLLFHYYDKDFNNEADTPDNFQSRRPNTSFCFLDIRSPGLGDTAMYLCATSSWGSYEQYFGPGTRLTVT.

In this sample, this clone turned up a few times. V gene TRBV14 combines with J gene TRBJ2-7; D unclear. The CDR3 contains 17 residues. Trimming stripped 1 base from V and 5 bases from J, with 21 bases between. Germline V gene lookup returns CDR1 SGHDN and CDR2 FVKESK. DNA of the CDR3: TGTGCCAGCAGCCAAGGTAATATACGGTACGAGAAGGACGAGCAGTACTTC. Encoded protein: CASSQGNIRYEKDEQYF.

In regard to this clone: Other nucleotide sequences from this sample produce the same CDR3. The rearrangement links TRBV30 to TRBJ2-1, with TRBD2 matching 7 bases. The V gene end was trimmed by 3 bases and the J gene end by 8 bases; junction bases not matched to a gene: 7. CDR3 length: 13 residues. Germline CDR1 reads GTSNPN; CDR2 reads SVGIG (reference sequence). CDR3 nucleotides: TGTGCCTGGAGCGTGGGGGGAGGGGATGAGCAGTTCTTC. This gives the protein CAWSVGGGDEQFF.

This chain joins TRBV7-9 and TRBJ2-1; D remains unclear. The CDR3 covers 12 residues. The V gene lost 5 bases and the J gene lost 4 bases, with 6 bases spanning the gap. The germline V gene encodes CDR1 SEHNR and CDR2 FQNEAQ (reference sequence). The CDR3 bases are TGTGCCAGCAGCACCCGATACAATGAGCAGTTCTTC. Translation: CASSTRYNEQFF.

By proportion, this clone is medium-sized. Other DNA sequences within the sample encode an identical CDR3. The V and J genes are TRBV7-9 and TRBJ2-7, with 10 nucleotides matching TRBD1. Germline-derived CDR1 and CDR2 are SEHNR and FQNEAQ (reference sequence). The CDR3 runs to 14 residues. V shed 5 bases, J shed 4 bases, and the junction held 5 bases outside the gene matches. CDR3 loop: CASSLGQGGYEQYF. The DNA of the CDR3 is TGTGCCAGCAGCCTCGGACAGGGGGGTTACGAGCAGTACTTC.

V is TRBV29-1 and J is TRBJ2-1, with 8 nucleotides matching TRBD1. The CDR3 consists of 13 residues. Germline lookup yields CDR1 SQVTM and CDR2 ANQGSEA. The ends lost 7 bases at V and 5 bases at J; junction bases unmatched: 7. As DNA, the CDR3 is TGCAGCGCCTCAGGGGGCGAAGACAATGAGCAGTTCTTC. This gives the protein CSASGGEDNEQFF.

V gene TRBV7-2 combines with J gene TRBJ1-2, with TRBD1 matching 7 bases. This CDR3 spans 14 amino acids. The V gene's germline CDR1 is SGHTA and CDR2 FQGNSA. Trimming took 5 bases from V and 3 from J; bases not matched to a gene: 6. The CDR3 sequence: CASSASGGDYGYTF. The CDR3, as DNA: TGTGCCAGCAGCGCCTCAGGGGGGGACTATGGCTACACCTTC. The entire variable domain, with the rest obtained from reference TRBV7-2 and TRBJ1-2, is as follows: GAGVSQSPSNKVTEKGKDVELRCDPISGHTALYWYRQSLGQGLEFLIYFQGNSAPDKSGLPSDRFSAERTGGSVSTLTIQRTQQEDSAVYLCASSASGGDYGYTFGSGTRLTVV.

The V call is TRBV6-1, the J call TRBJ2-7; D is unresolved. The length of the CDR3 is 10 residues. V was pared by 4 bases and J by 10 bases, with 8 bases between. Germline loops: CDR1 MNHNS, CDR2 SASEGT. CDR3 bases: TGTGCCAGCAGTGCTGAACACCAGTACTTC. It encodes CASSAEHQYF.

The CDR3 region is CASSEKGHLKYF. The CDR3 DNA reads as TGTGCCAGCAGTGAAAAGGGACACCTAAAGTACTTC. V and J are TRBV2 and TRBJ2-5; TRBD1 might be the D (6 bases). This CDR3 is 12 amino acids long. The germline V and J ends were trimmed by 2 bases and 12 bases, with 13 bases remaining between them. Germline V gives CDR1 SNHLY, CDR2 FYNNEI.

The J gene is TRBJ2-5, the V gene TRBV7-8; possibly TRBD1 for D (7 bases). This CDR3 contains 15 residues. V was shortened by 5 bases and J by 2 bases, with 15 bases between the two germline ends. CDR1 SGHVS and CDR2 FQNEAQ come from the germline V gene. The CDR3 DNA is TGTGCCAGCAGCCCGATGCGGGACAGACAAGAGACCCAGTACTTC. This sequence encodes CASSPMRDRQETQYF.

This clone was detected a few times. V gene TRBV29-1 combines with J gene TRBJ2-4, with D perhaps matching TRBD1 or TRBD2 (5 bases each). The length of the CDR3 is 15 residues. The germline CDR1 and CDR2 sequences are SQVTM and ANQGSEA. The ends were cut back, 2 bases at V and 0 bases at J, with 11 bases in the middle. CDR3 protein: CSVETTGLAKNIQYF. The CDR3 nucleotides read TGCAGCGTTGAAACCACAGGACTAGCCAAAAACATTCAGTACTTC.

This chain joins TRBV29-1 and TRBJ2-7; D is perhaps TRBD1 (6 bases). The ends were cut back, 0 bases at V and 3 bases at J, with 9 bases in the middle. CDR1 SQVTM and CDR2 ANQGSEA come from the germline V gene. CDR3 length equals 13 residues. The CDR3 DNA follows: TGCAGCGTTGAAGACTCGGACAGCTACGAGCAGTACTTC. Translating gives CSVEDSDSYEQYF.

The chain has TRBV4-1 and TRBJ2-1, with TRBD2 identical over 9 bases. J lost 9 bases, V lost 1 base, and 7 bases had no gene match. CDR1 and CDR2 (germline): MGHRA, YSYEKL. The CDR3 length is 15 residues. The CDR3 DNA is TGCGCCAGCAGCCAAGTGCGGGGGGGGCAATCTGAGCAGTTCTTC. Its protein is CASSQVRGGQSEQFF.

This clone showed up just a few times. This chain links TRBV9 with TRBJ2-5; D is unresolved. The CDR3 has 12 residues. The V gene lost 4 bases and the J gene lost 1 base, with 5 bases spanning the gap. Germline CDR1 reads SGDLS; CDR2 reads YYNGEE. CDR3 in amino acids: CASSPSQETQYF. CDR3 coding DNA: TGTGCCAGCAGCCCAAGCCAAGAGACCCAGTACTTC. Variable domain in full (rest from reference TRBV9 and TRBJ2-5): DSGVTQTPKHLITATGQRVTLRCSPRSGDLSVYWYQQSLDQGLQFLIQYYNGEERAKGNILERFSAQQFPDLHSELNLSSLELGDSALYFCASSPSQETQYFGPGTRLLVL.

The chain couples TRBV27 to TRBJ2-1; perhaps TRBD2 as D (7 bases). From germline, CDR1 is MNHEY and CDR2 SMNVEV (reference sequence). Deletions cut 6 bases from V and 2 bases from J, with 11 bases between. CDR3 length equals 14 residues. CDR3 loop: CASRGAGAYNEQFF. The CDR3 DNA reads TGTGCCAGCAGGGGGGCGGGGGCCTACAATGAGCAGTTCTTC.

This clone has a handful of counts. This rearrangement joins TRBV4-3 to TRBJ2-2; no clear D gene. V was pared by 1 base and J by 0 bases, with 6 bases between. The CDR3 covers 15 residues. Germline V gene lookup returns CDR1 LGHNA and CDR2 YSLEER. The CDR3 DNA follows: TGCGCCAGCAGCCAAGGCAGGTCGAACACCGGGGAGCTGTTTTTT. It is translated as CASSQGRSNTGELFF.

The chain combines TRBV7-6 with TRBJ2-2; no definite D call. CDR1 and CDR2 (germline): SGHVS, FNYEAQ. The CDR3 sequence is 13 residues long. V was clipped by 5 bases and J by 5 bases, with 9 bases between them. Written as DNA, the CDR3 is TGTGCCAGCAGCCCTACACAAACCGGGGAGCTGTTTTTT. It codes for CASSPTQTGELFF.

The chain recombines TRBV2 with TRBJ1-4; D is ambiguous. The CDR3 loop spans 15 amino acids. Trimming removed 7 bases at V and 0 bases at J, with 12 bases between. CDR1 SNHLY and CDR2 FYNNEI come from the germline V gene. The DNA of the CDR3 is TGTGCCAGCAAGGAGGGAACTGCAACTAATGAAAAACTGTTTTTT. This gives the protein CASKEGTATNEKLFF.

In its sample, this clone was seen a few times. The chain joins TRBV29-1 to TRBJ1-2, with a weak D call TRBD1 (5 bases). V was shortened by 4 bases and J by 4 bases, with 13 bases between the two germline ends. The CDR3 length is 13 residues. Germline lookup yields CDR1 SQVTM and CDR2 ANQGSEA. The DNA of the CDR3 is TGCAGCGTTGTTGATACAGGTCTCTATGGCTACACCTTC. Translating it yields CSVVDTGLYGYTF.

The genes are TRBV6-1 and TRBJ2-7; no clear D. CDR1 is MNHNS and CDR2 is SASEGT in the germline V gene. The CDR3 has 12 amino acids. V was trimmed by 6 bases and J by 7 bases, leaving 13 bases between them. DNA of the CDR3: TGTGCCAGCAGGGATACTTACACGGAGCAGTACTTC. It yields the protein CASRDTYTEQYF.

V is TRBV13 and J is TRBJ1-2; D may be TRBD1 (6 bases). The germline CDR1 and CDR2 sequences are PRHDT and FYEKMQ (reference sequence). V dropped 8 bases and J dropped 4 bases, with 17 bases sitting between them. The CDR3 contains 14 residues. This CDR3 reads CASSEEGEAYGYTF. The CDR3 DNA is TGTGCCAGCTCAGAAGAGGGGGAAGCCTATGGCTACACCTTC.

The table lists this clone with a count of one. The V gene is TRBV4-3, the J gene TRBJ2-1, with unresolved D. Germline CDR1 is LGHNA and CDR2 is YSLEER. With 1 base removed from V and 4 bases from J, the gap between germline ends came to 8 bases. The CDR3 spans 14 residues. CDR3 in DNA: TGCGCCAGCAGCCAAGTTGATGGGTACAATGAGCAGTTCTTC. Amino acids: CASSQVDGYNEQFF.

The V call is TRBV9, the J call TRBJ2-2, with TRBD1 as a possible D gene (5 bases). The CDR3 spans 15 residues. Germline V gene sequence: CDR1 SGDLS, CDR2 YYNGEE. V lost 0 bases, J lost 0 bases, and 6 bases lay in between. The DNA for the CDR3 is TGTGCCAGCAGCGTAGCCAGGGCGAACACCGGGGAGCTGTTTTTT. This sequence encodes CASSVARANTGELFF.

The V gene is TRBV30, the J gene TRBJ1-1; D is ambiguous. V was trimmed by 3 bases and J by 1 base, leaving 9 bases between them. This CDR3 contains 13 residues. From germline, CDR1 is GTSNPN and CDR2 SVGIG (reference sequence). DNA of the CDR3: TGTGCCTGGAGCCCTTACAAGAACACTGAAGCTTTCTTT. As protein: CAWSPYKNTEAFF.

CDR3 DNA: TGTGCCAGCAGCTTGAAAGGGACAGGGCTTTACGAGCAGTACTTC. Translation: CASSLKGTGLYEQYF. The rearrangement uses TRBV5-6 and TRBJ2-7; TRBD1 aligns across 9 bases. J gave up 4 bases and V 1 base, and 6 bases lay outside the gene matches. The CDR3 contains 15 residues. Germline V gene lookup returns CDR1 SGHDT and CDR2 YYEEEE.

The chain couples TRBV25-1 to TRBJ2-7; the D gene could be TRBD1 or TRBD2 (5 bases each). Looked up from germline, CDR1 is MGHDK and CDR2 is SYGVNS. V lost 1 base to trimming and J lost 1 base, with 11 bases between them. CDR3 length: 15 amino acids. In DNA, the CDR3 is TGTGCCAGCAGTGAATGGGGGACCGATTCCTACGAGCAGTACTTC. Translation gives CASSEWGTDSYEQYF.

This chain uses TRBV5-6 with TRBJ1-5, with 9 bases aligning to TRBD1. Unmatched junction bases numbered 12, after V lost 3 bases and J lost 2 bases. Germline V gene sequence: CDR1 SGHDT, CDR2 YYEEEE. This CDR3 has 18 amino acids. The CDR3: CASSSARDREVGNQPQHF. DNA for the CDR3: TGTGCCAGCAGCTCCGCCCGGGACAGGGAGGTGGGCAATCAGCCCCAGCATTTT.

This clone was observed a few times. The sample has other DNA sequences that encode this CDR3 too. The chain employs TRBV7-8 and TRBJ1-5; possibly TRBD1 for D (5 bases). The ends were cut back, 2 bases at V and 7 bases at J, with 12 bases in the middle. CDR3 length: 14 residues. The germline CDR1 and CDR2 sequences are SGHVS and FQNEAQ. The DNA of the CDR3 is TGTGCCAGCAGCTTACGGCAGGGCTGGCAGCCCCAGCATTTT. Translating it yields CASSLRQGWQPQHF.

There are a few counts of this clone. The chain carries TRBV15 and TRBJ2-5; the match to TRBD2 covers 9 bases. Germline V gene sequence: CDR1 LNHNV, CDR2 YYDKDF (reference sequence). The CDR3 sequence is 15 residues long. The trim removed 0 bases at V and 4 bases at J, leaving 3 bases unmatched. The CDR3 DNA sequence: TGTGCCACCAGCAGAGATCGCGGGGGGGCAGAGACCCAGTACTTC. This translates into CATSRDRGGAETQYF.

A few counts support this clone. This chain uses TRBV4-1 with TRBJ2-1; no firm D call. CDR1 MGHRA and CDR2 YSYEKL come from the germline V gene. V dropped 0 bases and J dropped 8 bases, with 8 bases sitting between them. CDR3 size: 13 residues. CDR3 nucleotide sequence: TGCGCCAGCAGCCAAGATCGTGGACATGAGCAGTTCTTC. Translating it yields CASSQDRGHEQFF.